These 32 T cell receptor beta chains originate from one sample sequenced in a study of shared clonotypes between healthy human individuals. TCRdb's copy holds only in-frame clones and misses some; the assay was immunoSEQ multiplex PCR. The data contain a few hundred thousand clones, roughly four fifths of them seen just once; the ten biggest clones take up 12%. Sequencing was performed on PBMCs. The receptors here all came from a woman in her 40s in good health. Some clones in this sample may be carry-over from other donors' samples.

In this sample, this clone turned up once. One junction end disagrees with the germline gene, perhaps due to a read error. The V gene is TRBV5-1, the J gene TRBJ2-1, with D perhaps TRBD1 (6 bases). Germline V gene sequence: CDR1 SGHRS, CDR2 YFSETQ. CDR3 size: 15 residues. This chain's CDR3 is CASSLTGPSNNEQFF. The CDR3 nucleotides are TGCGCCAGCAGCTTGACAGGGCCCTCCAACAATGAGCAGTTCTTC.

J is TRBJ2-7 and V is TRBV27; D ambiguous. Germline CDR1 is MNHEY and CDR2 is SMNVEV (reference sequence). The V end lost 4 bases, the J end lost 6 bases, and 13 bases lay between the germline ends. The CDR3 consists of 13 residues. The CDR3 DNA reads TGTGCCAGCAGTTCCCAATCCCCAGGCGAGCAGTACTTC. Translated, it gives CASSSQSPGEQYF.

The genes are TRBV4-1 and TRBJ1-5; D gene uncertain. V lost 4 bases, J lost 7 bases, and 11 bases lay in between. The CDR3 is 13 residues long. Per germline, CDR1 MGHRA and CDR2 YSYEKL. CDR3 amino acids: CASSPRAGQPQHF. The CDR3 nucleotides are TGCGCCAGCAGCCCGAGGGCGGGGCAGCCCCAGCATTTT.

The rearrangement uses TRBV15 and TRBJ1-5; possibly TRBD1 for D (5 bases). The length of the CDR3 is 16 residues. V was pared by 2 bases and J by 2 bases, with 13 bases between. Looked up from germline, CDR1 is LNHNV and CDR2 is YYDKDF (reference sequence). CDR3 in amino acids: CATSRNNRQRNQPQHF. The CDR3 DNA follows: TGTGCCACCAGCAGAAACAACCGACAGCGCAATCAGCCCCAGCATTTT.

Concerning this clone itself: A much larger clone sits a single nucleotide away, making a read error possible. The genes are TRBV11-2 and TRBJ2-7, with 8 bases that match TRBD1. The CDR3 runs 14 residues. The germline CDR1 and CDR2 sequences are SGHAT and FQNNGV. The CDR3 is CASSKDRAIYELYF. Here the CDR3 DNA reads TGTGCCAGCAGCAAGGACAGGGCGATCTACGAGCTGTACTTC.

The chain links TRBV7-2 to TRBJ2-6; maybe TRBD1 (5 bases). The germline V gene has CDR1 SGHTA and CDR2 FQGNSA. The V end was cut by 0 bases, the J end by 7 bases, with 7 bases between. CDR3 size: 14 residues. In DNA form, the CDR3 reads TGTGCCAGCAGCTTAGCTCAGGGCGCCAACGTCCTGACTTTC. Encoded protein: CASSLAQGANVLTF.

This sequence joins TRBV5-1 and TRBJ1-4; D is unresolved. CDR3 length equals 16 residues. V was trimmed by 0 bases and J by 0 bases, leaving 9 bases between them. Germline CDR1 and CDR2: SGHRS and YFSETQ. The CDR3 reads CASSLVSGSTNEKLFF. CDR3 sequence (DNA): TGCGCCAGCAGCTTGGTTTCTGGATCAACTAATGAAAAACTGTTTTTT.

This clone was seen a few times. The chain couples TRBV6-5 to TRBJ1-1, with D possibly matching TRBD1 (6 bases). Germline V lookup: CDR1 MNHEY, CDR2 SVGAGI. Between the trimmed V and J ends, which lost 6 bases and 4 bases, there was a span of 18 bases. This CDR3 comprises 15 residues. The CDR3 here is CASSPGGGGGTEAFF. The CDR3 nucleotides read TGTGCCAGCAGCCCCGGGGGGGGAGGGGGCACTGAAGCTTTCTTT.

The genes are TRBV9 and TRBJ1-1; D uncertain. This CDR3 is built from 14 residues. Germline-derived CDR1 and CDR2 are SGDLS and YYNGEE. With 0 bases removed from V and 0 bases from J, the gap between germline ends came to 6 bases. CDR3 in amino acids: CASSVGDMNTEAFF. In DNA, the CDR3 is TGTGCCAGCAGCGTAGGGGATATGAACACTGAAGCTTTCTTT.

There are a few counts of this clone. The rearrangement links TRBV28 to TRBJ2-7, with a weak D call TRBD1 (6 bases). CDR1 and CDR2 from the germline V gene are MDHEN and SYDVKM. Trimming pared 3 bases from V and 2 bases from J, leaving 17 bases between. The length of the CDR3 is 16 residues. CDR3 protein: CASSLKRGTPTYEQYF. The CDR3 nucleotides are TGTGCCAGCAGTTTGAAGAGGGGGACACCAACCTACGAGCAGTACTTC. Supplemented by reference TRBV28 and TRBJ2-7, the full variable domain reads DVKVTQSSRYLVKRTGEKVFLECVQDMDHENMFWYRQDPGLGLRLIYFSYDVKMKEKGDIPEGYSVSREKKERFSLILESASTNQTSMYLCASSLKRGTPTYEQYFGPGTRLTVT.

The rearrangement uses TRBV5-1 and TRBJ2-4; TRBD1 agrees at 7 bases. CDR3 length: 16 amino acids. The V gene's germline CDR1 is SGHRS and CDR2 YFSETQ. The J segment lost 4 bases and the V segment lost 0 bases, leaving 7 bases of the junction unmatched. Here the CDR3 DNA reads TGCGCCAGCAGCTTGGCCCCGGGACAGAAGAAAAACATTCAGTACTTC. Translating gives CASSLAPGQKKNIQYF.

The chain joins TRBV4-1 to TRBJ1-1, with no clear D. V was trimmed by 7 bases and J by 3 bases, leaving 12 bases between them. The CDR3 totals 13 residues. CDR1 is MGHRA, CDR2 YSYEKL, per germline. The CDR3 region is CASKNSYYTEAFF. The CDR3 nucleotides are TGCGCCAGCAAGAACAGCTACTACACTGAAGCTTTCTTT.

This chain uses TRBV27 with TRBJ1-1; no definite D call. This CDR3 has 15 amino acids. Trimming stripped 3 bases from V and 1 base from J, with 12 bases between. Germline CDR1 and CDR2: MNHEY and SMNVEV (reference sequence). The CDR3 coding sequence is TGTGCCAGCAGTTTGGGTCCCCTCGGGAACACTGAAGCTTTCTTT. It yields the protein CASSLGPLGNTEAFF.

The chain combines TRBV28 with TRBJ2-3, with 8 nucleotides matching TRBD1. Looked up from germline, CDR1 is MDHEN and CDR2 is SYDVKM. The V and J ends lost 6 bases and 7 bases, in that order; junction bases with no gene match: 9. The CDR3 covers 14 residues. CDR3 DNA: TGTGCCAGCAGCCGTGGACAGGGTAGAAATACGCAGTATTTT. Amino acid sequence: CASSRGQGRNTQYF.

As for this clone: A far larger clone is just one base off, so this is likely a read error. The rearrangement uses TRBV4-1 and TRBJ1-1, with D possibly being TRBD1 (6 bases). The CDR3 contains 14 residues. The V gene's germline CDR1 is MGHRA and CDR2 YSYEKL. The CDR3 region is CASSNTGRGTEVFF. Written as DNA, the CDR3 is TGCGCCAGCAGCAACACAGGGCGTGGGACTGAAGTTTTCTTT.

Points on this clone: A clone one base away is much larger, so this may be a read error. CDR3 residues: CATGQGGPNTGELFF. In nucleotides, the CDR3 is TGTGCCACAGGACAGGGAGGACCGAACACCGGGGAGCTGTTTTTT. The V and J genes are TRBV28 and TRBJ2-2, with 8 nucleotides matching TRBD1. The germline V gene has CDR1 MDHEN and CDR2 SYDVKM. This CDR3 spans 15 amino acids. The V and J ends lost 10 bases and 0 bases, in that order; junction bases with no gene match: 7.

The V and J genes are TRBV2 and TRBJ1-1, with 7 nucleotides matching TRBD1. J gave up 3 bases and V 5 bases, and 6 bases lay outside the gene matches. Germline CDR1 reads SNHLY; CDR2 reads FYNNEI. CDR3 length: 14 residues. In nucleotides, the CDR3 is TGTGCCAGCAGTCAGGGGGGACAGTACACTGAAGCTTTCTTT. Protein sequence: CASSQGGQYTEAFF.

The rearrangement joins TRBV5-4 to TRBJ2-3, with 8 bases identical to TRBD1. Germline V gene lookup returns CDR1 SGHNT and CDR2 YYREEE (reference sequence). This CDR3 is built from 16 residues. V was clipped by 4 bases and J by 2 bases; unmatched bases: 9. CDR3 region: CASSRGGQGVTDTQYF. In nucleotides, the CDR3 is TGTGCCAGCAGCCGCGGAGGACAGGGAGTCACAGATACGCAGTATTTT.

The DNA for the CDR3 is TGCAGCGTTGAAACGGGACTAGGCCATGAGCAGTTCTTC. This sequence encodes CSVETGLGHEQFF. The rearrangement joins TRBV29-1 to TRBJ2-1; 8 bases map to TRBD2. This CDR3 is 13 amino acids long. Germline V gene data show CDR1 as SQVTM and CDR2 as ANQGSEA. With 2 bases clipped from V and 8 bases from J, the junction kept 5 bases outside the gene matches.

The chain combines TRBV29-1 with TRBJ2-5, with a tentative D call TRBD2 (6 bases). Trimming took 3 bases from V and 5 from J, leaving 19 bases between them. Germline V gives CDR1 SQVTM, CDR2 ANQGSEA. CDR3 size: 15 residues. In DNA, the CDR3 is TGCAGCGTTGATTCCGGGACTCAAAGCTGGGAGACCCAGTACTTC. This gives the protein CSVDSGTQSWETQYF. The full variable domain, completed using reference TRBV29-1 and TRBJ2-5, is SAVISQKPSRDICQRGTSLTIQCQVDSQVTMMFWYRQQPGQSLTLIATANQGSEATYESGFVIDKFPISRPNLTFSTLTVSNMSPEDSSIYLCSVDSGTQSWETQYFGPGTRLLVL.

The V call is TRBV7-3, the J call TRBJ1-4, with D unresolved. This CDR3 is built from 14 residues. V shed 4 bases and J shed 0 bases, with 6 bases lying between them. Per the germline V gene, CDR1 is SGHTA and CDR2 is FQGTGA. The CDR3 spells CASSWVSTNEKLFF. In nucleotides, the CDR3 is TGTGCCAGCAGCTGGGTGTCAACTAATGAAAAACTGTTTTTT.

The V gene is TRBV29-1, the J gene TRBJ1-1; the D gene is possibly TRBD1 (5 bases). The CDR3 covers 13 residues. Trimming stripped 8 bases from V and 3 bases from J, with 16 bases between. Germline V gene lookup returns CDR1 SQVTM and CDR2 ANQGSEA. DNA for the CDR3: TGCAGCCCCCAGGAAATAGGGGACACTGAAGCTTTCTTT. Its protein is CSPQEIGDTEAFF.

The rearrangement links TRBV11-1 to TRBJ2-1; 12 bases fit TRBD2. The V gene's germline CDR1 is SGHAT and CDR2 FQDESV (reference sequence). This CDR3 region has 15 residues. With V trimmed by 5 bases and J by 9 bases, 8 bases remained unmatched. The chain's CDR3 is CASSRLAGVLSEQFF. As DNA, the CDR3 is TGTGCCAGCAGCCGACTAGCGGGAGTGCTTAGTGAGCAGTTCTTC.

This chain connects TRBV19 to TRBJ2-1; no clear D. Germline CDR1 reads LNHDA; CDR2 reads SQIVND (reference sequence). The length of the CDR3 is 14 residues. The V end lost 3 bases, the J end lost 3 bases, and 9 bases lay between the germline ends. The CDR3 loop reads CASSMQGFYNEQFF. The CDR3 nucleotides read TGTGCCAGTAGTATGCAAGGGTTCTACAATGAGCAGTTCTTC.

The rearrangement links TRBV18 to TRBJ2-1, with 9 bases identical to TRBD2. This CDR3 spans 15 amino acids. After removal of 6 bases from V and 3 bases from J, the junction contained 6 bases not matched to a gene. Germline V gene lookup returns CDR1 KGHSH and CDR2 LQKENI. CDR3 region: CASSGSGSYYNEQFF. As DNA, the CDR3 is TGTGCCAGCTCCGGTAGCGGGAGTTACTACAATGAGCAGTTCTTC.

To note about this clone: It differs at one base from a far larger clone, so likely a read error. The same CDR3 also results from other DNA sequences found in this sample. The chain couples TRBV7-9 to TRBJ1-2; 7 bases fit TRBD1. CDR1 and CDR2 (germline): SEHNR, FQNEAQ (reference sequence). This CDR3 spans 12 amino acids. The J segment lost 14 bases and the V segment lost 5 bases, leaving 11 bases of the junction unmatched. The chain's CDR3 is CASSTSWDRKTF. As DNA, the CDR3 is TGTGCCAGCAGCACCAGCTGGGACAGAAAGACCTTC.

The chain uses TRBV15 and TRBJ2-7; TRBD1 matches at 8 bases. The CDR3 extends over 14 amino acids. CDR1 and CDR2 (germline): LNHNV, YYDKDF (reference sequence). The J segment lost 3 bases and the V segment lost 1 base, leaving 2 bases of the junction unmatched. The CDR3 is CATSRVGQGYEQYF. The DNA of the CDR3 is TGTGCCACCAGCAGAGTCGGACAGGGCTACGAGCAGTACTTC. Variable domain in full (rest from reference TRBV15 and TRBJ2-7): DAMVIQNPRYQVTQFGKPVTLSCSQTLNHNVMYWYQQKSSQAPKLLFHYYDKDFNNEADTPDNFQSRRPNTSFCFLDIRSPGLGDTAMYLCATSRVGQGYEQYFGPGTRLTVT.

The chain is built from TRBV29-1 and TRBJ1-2, with TRBD1 matching over 7 bases. Germline V CDR1 and CDR2: SQVTM, ANQGSEA. After removal of 6 bases from V and 3 bases from J, the junction contained 4 bases not matched to a gene. The CDR3 covers 12 residues. This chain's CDR3 is CSVNRGDYGYTF. In DNA form, the CDR3 reads TGCAGCGTCAACAGGGGCGACTATGGCTACACCTTC.

J is TRBJ2-5 and V is TRBV9; TRBD2 agrees at 12 bases. CDR3 length: 21 amino acids. Germline assignment: CDR1 SGDLS and CDR2 YYNGEE. Losses at the gene ends were 0 bases for V and 4 bases for J; bases not matched to a gene: 19. The DNA for the CDR3 is TGTGCCAGCAGCGTAGGAGGAATGATGACTAGCGGGAGTAGGGTGGGAGAGACCCAGTACTTC. Translating it yields CASSVGGMMTSGSRVGETQYF.

This clone was counted once. A far larger clone is a single base away, which makes a read error likely. Here the CDR3 omits its conserved ending phenylalanine or tryptophan, so a read error is the likely source. The CDR3 nucleotides are TGTGCCAGCAGCTGGACACGGGCAAACACCATATATATT. Protein sequence: CASSWTRANTIYI. This chain links TRBV28 with TRBJ1-3; a possible D gene is TRBD1 (5 bases). V lost 6 bases and J lost 6, with 12 bases in between. This CDR3 comprises 13 residues. Germline CDR1 MDHEN, CDR2 SYDVKM.

This clone was detected ten times or more. The chain combines TRBV5-1 with TRBJ2-7; 7 nucleotides align to TRBD2. V dropped 1 base and J dropped 5; count of bases not matched to a gene: 3. The CDR3 sequence is 13 residues long. The germline CDR1 and CDR2 sequences are SGHRS and YFSETQ. CDR3 loop: CASSLNSGDEQYF. CDR3 coding DNA: TGCGCCAGCAGCTTGAACAGCGGGGACGAGCAGTACTTC. The full variable domain, in which reference TRBV5-1 and TRBJ2-7 provide the parts outside the CDR3, is KAGVTQTPRYLIKTRGQQVTLSCSPISGHRSVSWYQQTPGQGLQFLFEYFSETQRNKGNFPGRFSGRQFSNSRSEMNVSTLELGDSALYLCASSLNSGDEQYFGPGTRLTVT.

The genes are TRBV11-2 and TRBJ2-5; D ambiguous. The ends were cut back, 6 bases at V and 0 bases at J, with 11 bases in the middle. Looked up from germline, CDR1 is SGHAT and CDR2 is FQNNGV. The CDR3 loop spans 14 amino acids. The chain's CDR3 is CASSSVPHQETQYF. The CDR3 DNA reads as TGTGCCAGCAGTTCTGTACCCCACCAAGAGACCCAGTACTTC.